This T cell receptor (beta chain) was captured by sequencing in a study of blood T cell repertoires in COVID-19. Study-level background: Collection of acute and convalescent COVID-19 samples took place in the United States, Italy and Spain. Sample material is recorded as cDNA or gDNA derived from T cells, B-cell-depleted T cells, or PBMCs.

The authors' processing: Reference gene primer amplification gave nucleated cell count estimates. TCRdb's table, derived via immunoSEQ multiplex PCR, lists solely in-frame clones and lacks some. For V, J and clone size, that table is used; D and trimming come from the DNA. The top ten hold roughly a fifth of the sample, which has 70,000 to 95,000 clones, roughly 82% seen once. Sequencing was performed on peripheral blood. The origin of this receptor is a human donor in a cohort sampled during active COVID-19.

This CDR3 is CATDQGADTQYF. The CDR3 DNA reads TGTGCCACAGATCAGGGGGCGGATACGCAGTATTTT. This rearrangement joins TRBV19 to TRBJ2-3; 8 bases map to TRBD1. V lost 10 bases to trimming and J lost 6 bases; unmatched junction nucleotides: 6. CDR3 length equals 12 residues. In germline, CDR1 is LNHDA, CDR2 SQIVND (reference sequence).